This TCR beta chain derives from a study of early T cells in non-severe SARS-CoV-2 infection. Turning to the study itself: Bulk RNA from unsorted whole blood was sequenced; chains were unpaired.

On this clonotype: Its target is not known.

MiXCR, applied by TCRdb to the 5' RACE reads, yields one record per CDR3 protein. Of tens of thousands of distinct CDR3 sequences in the sample, around a sixth were seen once. Study-wide results and limits: Private and CD4 specificities were missed by VDJdb matching, skewed to anti-spike CD8.

V lost 6 bases and J lost 7; bases outside the gene matches: 10. Germline values: CDR1 DFQATT, CDR2 SNEGSKA (reference sequence). CDR3 length: 14 amino acids. This TCR derives from an adult who was a healthcare worker with PCR-confirmed SARS-CoV-2 infection or an uninfected control (not recorded which). The sample was whole blood, taken at baseline. The V gene is TRBV20-1, the J gene TRBJ2-1; TRBD2 matches at 9 bases. CDR3 DNA: TGCAGTGCGGCCGGGACTAGCTGGAGGAATGAGCAGTTCTTC. Its translation: CSAAGTSWRNEQFF.